The 6 T cell receptor beta chains listed next were all sequenced from one sample in a study of CD8 T cells in ankylosing spondylitis. Via MiXCR, TCRdb re-called the 5' RACE reads, giving one row per CDR3 protein. The table includes 200,000 to 300,000 distinct CDR3 sequences, about 30% detected once. Sequenced sample: blood, either unsorted or a sorted T cell fraction (not recorded which). The receptor source for this set is a male donor with ankylosing spondylitis or in good health (not recorded which).

This clonotype was observed many times. The rearrangement links TRBV20-1 to TRBJ2-7; no reliable D call. The CDR3 extends over 12 amino acids. The V end was cut by 4 bases, the J end by 6 bases, with 13 bases between. Germline CDR1 is DFQATT and CDR2 is SNEGSKA (reference sequence). CDR3 DNA: TGCAGTGCTAAATTTGGCGGCGGCGAGCAGTACTTC. Its translation is CSAKFGGGEQYF.

The CDR3 coding sequence is TGTGCCAGCTCAGCCGCAGGGGTTGACGAGCAGTACTTC. Its protein is CASSAAGVDEQYF. The chain employs TRBV18 and TRBJ2-7; TRBD1 is a possible D gene (6 bases). The CDR3 totals 13 residues. V was clipped by 5 bases and J by 5 bases, with 13 bases between them. The germline gives CDR1 KGHSH, CDR2 LQKENI. The variable domain in full, with the rest retrieved from reference TRBV18 and TRBJ2-7, is NAGVMQNPRHLVRRRGQEARLRCSPMKGHSHVYWYRQLPEEGLKFMVYLQKENIIDESGMPKERFSAEFPKEGPSILRIQQVVRGDSAAYFCASSAAGVDEQYFGPGTRLTVT.

This clonotype was detected a few times. CDR3: CASSPDRGSGEQYF. CDR3 in DNA: TGTGCCAGCAGCCCTGACAGGGGTTCGGGGGAGCAGTACTTC. The V gene is TRBV12-3 or TRBV12-4, the J gene TRBJ2-7; 8 bases fit TRBD1. The J segment lost 7 bases and the V segment lost 6 bases, leaving 11 bases of the junction unmatched. The CDR3 sequence is 14 residues long.

J is TRBJ2-2 and V is TRBV11-2; D perhaps matches TRBD1 (6 bases). The CDR3 totals 14 residues. Trimming pared 4 bases from V and 7 bases from J, leaving 13 bases between. The germline gives CDR1 SGHAT, CDR2 FQNNGV. DNA of the CDR3: TGTGCCAGCAGCTACTACAGGGCTGGCGGGGAGCTGTTTTTT. Translating it yields CASSYYRAGGELFF.

J is TRBJ1-4 and V is TRBV20-1; 9 nucleotides match TRBD1. The CDR3 length is 14 residues. Germline trimming cut 5 bases from V and 7 bases from J; bases unmatched to any gene: 8. The germline gives CDR1 DFQATT, CDR2 SNEGSKA (reference sequence). CDR3 sequence reads: CSAGGTGRGEKLFF. The CDR3 nucleotides are TGCAGTGCTGGAGGGACAGGGAGGGGTGAAAAACTGTTTTTT.

V gene TRBV28 combines with J gene TRBJ2-1; no clear D gene. The CDR3 extends over 10 amino acids. V lost 6 bases and J lost 9, with 6 bases in between. From germline, CDR1 is MDHEN and CDR2 SYDVKM. The CDR3 DNA follows: TGTGCCAGCAGGAAAGGTGAGCAGTTCTTC. Translated: CASRKGEQFF.